This TCR beta chain was captured in a study of response to subunit inactivated influenza vaccine. In the case of this clonotype: Its cognate antigen is unknown.

Study conclusions and caveats: T cells newly recruited by each seasonal influenza vaccination are few, the authors suggested.

Germline trimming cut 4 bases from V and 1 base from J; bases unmatched to any gene: 1. Germline V gene lookup returns CDR1 MNHEY and CDR2 SVGEGT. This CDR3 spans 15 amino acids. TCRdb re-called the RT-PCR reads with MiXCR, one entry per CDR3 protein. The sample carries more than 400,000 distinct CDR3 sequences, approximately 7.7% recorded once. This receptor was taken from a man aged 45 to 70 who received an inactivated influenza vaccine. Sequenced here: PBMCs from blood, sampled less than 30 months after vaccination. The V and J genes are TRBV6-2 or TRBV6-3 and TRBJ2-6; the match to TRBD1 covers 7 bases. The CDR3 spells CASSSTGSGANVLTF. Here the CDR3 DNA reads TGTGCCAGCAGTTCGACAGGGTCTGGGGCCAACGTCCTGACTTTC.